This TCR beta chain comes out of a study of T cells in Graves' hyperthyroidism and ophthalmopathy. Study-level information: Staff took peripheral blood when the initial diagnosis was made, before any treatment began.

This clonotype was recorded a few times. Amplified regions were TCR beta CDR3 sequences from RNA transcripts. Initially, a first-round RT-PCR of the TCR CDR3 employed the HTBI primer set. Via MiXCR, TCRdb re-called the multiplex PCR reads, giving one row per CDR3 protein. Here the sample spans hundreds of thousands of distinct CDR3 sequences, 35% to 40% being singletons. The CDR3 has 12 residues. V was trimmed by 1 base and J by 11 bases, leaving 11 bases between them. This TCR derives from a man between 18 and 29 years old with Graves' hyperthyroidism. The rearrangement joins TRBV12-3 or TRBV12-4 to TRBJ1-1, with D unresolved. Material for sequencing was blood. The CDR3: CASSLEWEVAFF. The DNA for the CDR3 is TGTGCCAGCAGTTTAGAGTGGGAGGTGGCTTTCTTT.